The rows below give T cell receptor beta chains drawn from one sample of a study of OX40 agonist ivuxolimab in advanced cancers. Clones were read by immunoSEQ multiplex PCR, and TCRdb kept only the in-frame ones, dropping some. The profile shows tens of thousands of clones, 94% of them singletons. Material: CD4+ or CD8+ T cells sorted from blood, obtained in a trial of the OX40 agonist ivuxolimab. The source is an adult with an advanced solid tumor such as melanoma, head and neck, liver or kidney cancer. The CDR3 runs from the conserved cysteine through the conserved F or W. The D gene is left open where the match is weak. A clone size is listed for some rows: how often the clone was seen (once, few, many), or a class if it is expanded.

V gene: TRBV4-1
J gene: TRBJ2-1
D gene: NA
clone size: NA
CDR3 DNA: TGCGCCAGCAGCCAAGGCTTCTCGACCGATGAGCAGTTCTTC
CDR3 protein: CASSQGFSTDEQFF

V gene: TRBV19
J gene: TRBJ1-4
D gene: TRBD1
clone size: NA
CDR3 DNA: TGTGCCAGTAGTATAGTCGGTTGGACAGGGGGAACTAATGAAAAACTGTTTTTT
CDR3 protein: CASSIVGWTGGTNEKLFF

V gene: TRBV7-9
J gene: TRBJ1-2
D gene: NA
clone size: NA
CDR3 DNA: TGTGCCAGCAGCTTACTTGGGACCGGGAGCGGCTACACCTTC
CDR3 protein: CASSLLGTGSGYTF

V gene: TRBV27
J gene: TRBJ2-7
D gene: NA
clone size: NA
CDR3 DNA: TGTGCCAGCAGTTCCTTACCCTACGAGCAGTACTTC
CDR3 protein: CASSSLPYEQYF

V gene: TRBV7-6
J gene: TRBJ2-1
D gene: NA
clone size: NA
CDR3 DNA: TGTGCCAGCAGCTTAGTTTACAGAAACAATGAGCAGTTCTTC
CDR3 protein: CASSLVYRNNEQFF

V gene: TRBV6-4
J gene: TRBJ2-3
D gene: NA
clone size: few
CDR3 DNA: TGTGCCAGCAGTGACTCTGGGGGAGGAGGCACAGATACGCAGTATTTT
CDR3 protein: CASSDSGGGGTDTQYF

V gene: TRBV29-1
J gene: TRBJ1-2
D gene: NA
clone size: NA
CDR3 DNA: TGCAGCGTTGAAGGGGCAGGGGTCATGGTCGGTGGCTACACCTTC
CDR3 protein: CSVEGAGVMVGGYTF

V gene: TRBV28
J gene: TRBJ2-7
D gene: NA
clone size: NA
CDR3 DNA: TGTGCCAGCAGTACCACTAGATCCTACGAGCAGTACTTC
CDR3 protein: CASSTTRSYEQYF

V gene: TRBV28
J gene: TRBJ1-6
D gene: NA
clone size: NA
CDR3 DNA: TGTGCCAGCAGTTTACCTTTACAGGGTAGGACTTCACCCCTCCACTTT
CDR3 protein: CASSLPLQGRTSPLHF

V gene: TRBV19
J gene: TRBJ2-3
D gene: NA
clone size: NA
CDR3 DNA: TGTGCCAGTAGTGCCGGGGTTATCTCTAACGCAGATACGCAGTATTTT
CDR3 protein: CASSAGVISNADTQYF

V gene: TRBV6-6
J gene: TRBJ1-1
D gene: NA
clone size: NA
CDR3 DNA: TGTGCCAGCAGTTACTGGTCGGGGGAAAACACTGAAGCTTTCTTT
CDR3 protein: CASSYWSGENTEAFF

V gene: TRBV2
J gene: TRBJ1-5
D gene: NA
clone size: few
CDR3 DNA: TGTGCCAGCAGTGAGGCAGGGAGAAGCAATCAGCCCCAGCATTTT
CDR3 protein: CASSEAGRSNQPQHF

V gene: TRBV6-5
J gene: TRBJ1-1
D gene: TRBD1
clone size: NA
CDR3 DNA: TGTGCCAGCAGAGCCGAGACAGGGGGAGTTGATGAAGCTTTCTTT
CDR3 protein: CASRAETGGVDEAFF

V gene: TRBV19
J gene: TRBJ1-4
D gene: NA
clone size: NA
CDR3 DNA: TGTGCCAGTAGTATCGACAGACTAGAGGGTGAAAAACTGTTTTTT
CDR3 protein: CASSIDRLEGEKLFF

V gene: TRBV6-5
J gene: TRBJ2-2
D gene: NA
clone size: NA
CDR3 DNA: TGTGCCAGCAGTTATAATCCGGGAGCGAACACCGGGGAGCTGTTTTTT
CDR3 protein: CASSYNPGANTGELFF

V gene: TRBV5-6
J gene: TRBJ1-2
D gene: TRBD1
clone size: NA
CDR3 DNA: TGTGCCAGCAGCTTGGAAGCGGGACAGGGATATGGCTACACCTTC
CDR3 protein: CASSLEAGQGYGYTF

V gene: TRBV7-2
J gene: TRBJ2-7
D gene: NA
clone size: NA
CDR3 DNA: TGTGCCAGCAGCTTAGGAGTAGGGAGGTACGAGCAGTACTTC
CDR3 protein: CASSLGVGRYEQYF

V gene: TRBV27
J gene: TRBJ2-1
D gene: TRBD2
clone size: NA
CDR3 DNA: TGTGCCAGCCACCCTAGCGGGGTTTACAATGAGCAGTTCTTC
CDR3 protein: CASHPSGVYNEQFF

V gene: TRBV6-5
J gene: TRBJ2-2
D gene: NA
clone size: NA
CDR3 DNA: TGTGCCAGCAGTTATGGGGGGGGCAACACCGGGGAGCTGTTTTTT
CDR3 protein: CASSYGGGNTGELFF

V gene: TRBV7-9
J gene: TRBJ2-2
D gene: NA
clone size: NA
CDR3 DNA: TGTGCCAGCAGCCCCCCGGAGGGTTCCGGGGAGCTGTTTTTT
CDR3 protein: CASSPPEGSGELFF

V gene: TRBV19
J gene: TRBJ1-2
D gene: TRBD1
clone size: NA
CDR3 DNA: TGTGCCAGTAGTATAGACCGGGATACAGGGGCCGTCAACTATGGCTACACCTTC
CDR3 protein: CASSIDRDTGAVNYGYTF

V gene: TRBV7-8
J gene: TRBJ1-5
D gene: NA
clone size: few
CDR3 DNA: TGTGCCAGCAGCCCTCTCCGGGACAATAGCAATCAGCCCCAGCATTTT
CDR3 protein: CASSPLRDNSNQPQHF

V gene: TRBV9
J gene: TRBJ1-2
D gene: TRBD1
clone size: NA
CDR3 DNA: TGTGCCAGCAGCGTTCGGACAGGGTTTGGCTACACCTTC
CDR3 protein: CASSVRTGFGYTF

V gene: TRBV7-9
J gene: TRBJ2-3
D gene: NA
clone size: NA
CDR3 DNA: TGTGCCAGCAGCTTAGTTTGGGATACGCAGTATTTT
CDR3 protein: CASSLVWDTQYF

V gene: TRBV27
J gene: TRBJ1-2
D gene: NA
clone size: NA
CDR3 DNA: TGTGCCAGCAGTTTAGTGGGCCCCGCGGCTGGCTACACCTTC
CDR3 protein: CASSLVGPAAGYTF

V gene: TRBV19
J gene: TRBJ2-1
D gene: TRBD1
clone size: NA
CDR3 DNA: TGTGCCAGTACCTTAGGCCCCACAGGGGAAAGGACCTACAATGAGCAGTTCTTC
CDR3 protein: CASTLGPTGERTYNEQFF

V gene: TRBV11-2
J gene: TRBJ1-1
D gene: NA
clone size: NA
CDR3 DNA: TGTGCCAGCAGCCCTTCCGGCAGGGGATTGAACACTGAAGCTTTCTTT
CDR3 protein: CASSPSGRGLNTEAFF

V gene: TRBV29-1
J gene: TRBJ1-5
D gene: NA
clone size: NA
CDR3 DNA: TGCAGCGTAACGGAGGGCAATCAGCCCCAGCATTTT
CDR3 protein: CSVTEGNQPQHF

V gene: TRBV28
J gene: TRBJ2-7
D gene: NA
clone size: NA
CDR3 DNA: TGTGCCAGCAGTCCCGACTCCTACGAGCAGTACTTC
CDR3 protein: CASSPDSYEQYF

V gene: TRBV9
J gene: TRBJ1-1
D gene: NA
clone size: NA
CDR3 DNA: TGTGCCAGCAGCGCAGTGGCAGGGGCTAGCACTGAAGCTTTCTTT
CDR3 protein: CASSAVAGASTEAFF

V gene: TRBV12-5
J gene: TRBJ1-4
D gene: NA
clone size: NA
CDR3 DNA: TGTGCTAGTGGACGACAGGCGGGGTATGAAAAACTGTTTTTT
CDR3 protein: CASGRQAGYEKLFF

V gene: TRBV19
J gene: TRBJ1-1
D gene: TRBD1
clone size: few
CDR3 DNA: TGTGCCAGTAGTGCCAACAGGGGAAAGGACACTGAAGCTTTCTTT
CDR3 protein: CASSANRGKDTEAFF

V gene: TRBV29-1
J gene: TRBJ1-1
D gene: NA
clone size: NA
CDR3 DNA: TGCAGCGTTGAGTGGGGGGCCCCACTTGAAGCTTTCTTT
CDR3 protein: CSVEWGAPLEAFF

V gene: TRBV11-2
J gene: TRBJ1-3
D gene: NA
clone size: NA
CDR3 DNA: TGTGCCAGCAGCGGACCCGACAGGTTTATGCCCATATATTTT
CDR3 protein: CASSGPDRFMPIYF

V gene: TRBV27
J gene: TRBJ2-7
D gene: NA
clone size: NA
CDR3 DNA: TGTGCCAGCAGTTTATCGATCCCCTACGAGCAGTACTTC
CDR3 protein: CASSLSIPYEQYF

V gene: TRBV4-1
J gene: TRBJ1-1
D gene: NA
clone size: NA
CDR3 DNA: TGCGCCAGCAGCCAAGATTCCTCGGCTTTCTTT
CDR3 protein: CASSQDSSAFF

V gene: TRBV4-1
J gene: TRBJ2-7
D gene: NA
clone size: once
CDR3 DNA: TGCGCCAGCAGCCAAGGTACGGACAGTTCCTACGAGCAGTACTTC
CDR3 protein: CASSQGTDSSYEQYF

V gene: TRBV4-3
J gene: TRBJ2-3
D gene: TRBD1
clone size: NA
CDR3 DNA: TGCGCCAGCAGCCACCCTCGGACAGGGGGCATTACAGATACGCAGTATTTT
CDR3 protein: CASSHPRTGGITDTQYF

V gene: TRBV7-8
J gene: TRBJ2-4
D gene: TRBD2
clone size: NA
CDR3 DNA: TGTGCCAGCAGCTTGCGCGGGGGGGCCAAAAACATTCAGTACTTC
CDR3 protein: CASSLRGGAKNIQYF

V gene: TRBV19
J gene: TRBJ1-6
D gene: NA
clone size: NA
CDR3 DNA: TGTGCCAGTACCTTCAGGGTTGGGAATTCACCCCTCCACTTT
CDR3 protein: CASTFRVGNSPLHF

V gene: TRBV29-1
J gene: TRBJ1-1
D gene: NA
clone size: NA
CDR3 DNA: TGCAGCGTTGGTGAATGGGGTACTGAAGCTTTCTTT
CDR3 protein: CSVGEWGTEAFF

V gene: TRBV6-6
J gene: TRBJ1-1
D gene: NA
clone size: NA
CDR3 DNA: TGTGCCAGCAGTACCCCGACAACCATGAACACTGAAGCTTTCTTT
CDR3 protein: CASSTPTTMNTEAFF

V gene: TRBV4-3
J gene: TRBJ1-5
D gene: TRBD1
clone size: NA
CDR3 DNA: TGCGCCAGCAGCCCGGGACAGGCTAATCAGCCCCAGCATTTT
CDR3 protein: CASSPGQANQPQHF

V gene: TRBV28
J gene: TRBJ2-3
D gene: TRBD2
clone size: NA
CDR3 DNA: TGTGCCAGCAGTTTCAGGCTAGCGGGTGATACAGATACGCAGTATTTT
CDR3 protein: CASSFRLAGDTDTQYF

V gene: TRBV27
J gene: TRBJ2-6
D gene: NA
clone size: once
CDR3 DNA: TGTGCCAGCAGTTTATGGGGCTCTGGGGCCAACGTCCTGACTTTC
CDR3 protein: CASSLWGSGANVLTF